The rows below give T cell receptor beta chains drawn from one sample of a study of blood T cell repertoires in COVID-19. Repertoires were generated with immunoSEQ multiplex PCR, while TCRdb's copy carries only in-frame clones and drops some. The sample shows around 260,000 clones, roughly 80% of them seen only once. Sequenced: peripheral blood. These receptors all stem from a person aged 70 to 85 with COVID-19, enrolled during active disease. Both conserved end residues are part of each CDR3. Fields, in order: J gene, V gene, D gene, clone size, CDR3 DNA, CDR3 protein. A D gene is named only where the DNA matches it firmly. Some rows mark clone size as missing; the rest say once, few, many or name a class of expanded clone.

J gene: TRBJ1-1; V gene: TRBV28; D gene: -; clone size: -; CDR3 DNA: TGTGCCAGCAGTTTATCGCGGCGGAACACTGAAGCTTTCTTT; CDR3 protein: CASSLSRRNTEAFF
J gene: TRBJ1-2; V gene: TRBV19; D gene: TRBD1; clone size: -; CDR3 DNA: TGTGCCAGTAGTATGCGACAGGGGGCCGGTGGCTACACCTTC; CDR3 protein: CASSMRQGAGGYTF
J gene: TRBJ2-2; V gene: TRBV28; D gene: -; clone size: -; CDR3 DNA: TGTGCCAGCAGTTTTCCGTCCGGGGAGCTGTTTTTT; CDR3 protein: CASSFPSGELFF
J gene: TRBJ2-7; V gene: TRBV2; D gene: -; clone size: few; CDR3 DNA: TGTGCCAGCAGTAGGACGGGACAGCGGGACGAGCAGTACTTC; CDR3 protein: CASSRTGQRDEQYF
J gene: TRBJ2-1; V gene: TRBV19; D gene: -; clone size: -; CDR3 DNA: TGTGCCACCCGACAGAGCTCCTACAATGAGCAGTTCTTC; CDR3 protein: CATRQSSYNEQFF
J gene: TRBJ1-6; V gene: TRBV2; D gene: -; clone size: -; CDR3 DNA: TGTGCCAGCAGTGAGCAGGCGAAATCTTCACCCCTCCACTTT; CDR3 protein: CASSEQAKSSPLHF
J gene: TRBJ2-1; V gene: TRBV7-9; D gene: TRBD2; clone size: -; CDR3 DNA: TGTGCCAGCAGCTCCAACCGAGCGGGAACCAATGAGCAGTTCTTC; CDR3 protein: CASSSNRAGTNEQFF
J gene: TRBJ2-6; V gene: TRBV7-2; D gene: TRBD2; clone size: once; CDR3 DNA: TGTGCCAGCAGCTCCACTAGCGGGGGTTCTGGGGCCAACGTCCTGACTTTC; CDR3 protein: CASSSTSGGSGANVLTF
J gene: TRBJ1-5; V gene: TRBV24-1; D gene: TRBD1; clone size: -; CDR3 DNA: TGTGCCACCAGTGATACAAACCAGGGGGTTGCTCAGCCCCAGCATTTT; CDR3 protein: CATSDTNQGVAQPQHF
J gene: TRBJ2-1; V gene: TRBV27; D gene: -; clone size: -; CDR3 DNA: TGTGCCAGCAGTTTCCTACAGCGGGCGTACAATGAGCAGTTCTTC; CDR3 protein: CASSFLQRAYNEQFF